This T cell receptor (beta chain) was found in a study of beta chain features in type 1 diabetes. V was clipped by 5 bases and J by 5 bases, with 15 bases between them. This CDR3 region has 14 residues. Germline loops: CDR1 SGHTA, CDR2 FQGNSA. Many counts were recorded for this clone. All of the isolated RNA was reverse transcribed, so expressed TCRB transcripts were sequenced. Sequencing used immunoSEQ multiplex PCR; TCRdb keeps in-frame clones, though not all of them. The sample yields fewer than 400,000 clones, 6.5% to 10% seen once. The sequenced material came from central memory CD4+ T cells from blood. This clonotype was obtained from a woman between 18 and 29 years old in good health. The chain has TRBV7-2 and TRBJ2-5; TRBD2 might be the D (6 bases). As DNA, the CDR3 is TGTGCCAGCAGCCCGGGCCTAGCGTCGGAGACCCAGTACTTC. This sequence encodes CASSPGLASETQYF.